The T cell receptor beta chain under discussion was sequenced for a study of T cells after yellow fever vaccination. TCRdb ran MiXCR on the 5' RACE reads and lists one entry per CDR3 protein. There are fewer than 450,000 distinct CDR3 sequences in the sample; roughly 8.3% occur only once, and roughly 18% lies in the top ten. V lost 3 bases to trimming and J lost 8 bases; unmatched junction nucleotides: 7. CDR1 and CDR2 from the germline V gene are SQVTM and ANQGSEA. This CDR3 is 15 amino acids long. On this clonotype: What it binds is unknown.

Study results and caveats: Clonotypes shared by both compartments, CD4 and CD8, made up a small share. Post-booster repertoires contained most primary-vaccination clones again (roughly 96% CD4, 85% to 90% CD8). Abundant bulk-derived clonotypes could contaminate FACS-sorted repertoires.

This chain uses TRBV29-1 with TRBJ2-3, with TRBD2 matching over 14 bases. The receptor's source is a man younger than 30 who received the YFV17D yellow fever vaccine. The starting material was PBMCs, obtained roughly 47 days after the first yellow fever vaccination. The CDR3 here is CSVDRTSGGRGTQYF. Here the CDR3 DNA reads TGCAGCGTTGACCGGACTAGCGGGGGGCGGGGTACGCAGTATTTT.